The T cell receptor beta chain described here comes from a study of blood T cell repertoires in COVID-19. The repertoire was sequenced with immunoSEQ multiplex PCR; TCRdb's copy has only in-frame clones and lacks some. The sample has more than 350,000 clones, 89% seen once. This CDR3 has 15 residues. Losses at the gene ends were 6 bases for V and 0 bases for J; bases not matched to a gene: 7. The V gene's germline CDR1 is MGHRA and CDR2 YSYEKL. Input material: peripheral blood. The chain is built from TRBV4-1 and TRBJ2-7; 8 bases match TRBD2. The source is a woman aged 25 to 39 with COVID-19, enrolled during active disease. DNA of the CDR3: TGCGCCAGCAGATTCTTAGCGGGATTCTCCTACGAGCAGTACTTC. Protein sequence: CASRFLAGFSYEQYF.